The 9 T cell receptor beta chains below come from one sample, sequenced in a study of blood T cell repertoires in COVID-19. Assay: immunoSEQ multiplex PCR; the TCRdb copy retains only in-frame clones and omits some. The sample lists under 130,000 clones; roughly nine tenths were seen once. Source material: peripheral blood. These receptor sequences come from a woman aged 80 or over in a cohort sampled during active COVID-19.

This sequence joins TRBV19 and TRBJ2-1; TRBD1 aligns across 8 bases. Germline CDR1 reads LNHDA; CDR2 reads SQIVND (reference sequence). Trimming removed 8 bases from V and 4 bases from J; junction bases left unmatched: 10. The CDR3 contains 15 residues. The CDR3: CASAQAGGPYNEQFF. The DNA of the CDR3 is TGTGCCAGTGCCCAAGCAGGGGGCCCTTACAATGAGCAGTTCTTC.

The chain employs TRBV7-9 and TRBJ2-3; 7 bases fit TRBD1. Looked up from germline, CDR1 is SEHNR and CDR2 is FQNEAQ (reference sequence). The CDR3 totals 13 residues. Trimming cost V 7 bases and J 5 bases; bases outside gene matches: 6. The DNA of the CDR3 is TGTGCCAGCACCTCTCCAGGGGGAGATACGCAGTATTTT. It yields the protein CASTSPGGDTQYF.

The chain links TRBV24-1 to TRBJ2-1; the match to TRBD1 covers 7 bases. The germline gives CDR1 KGHDR, CDR2 SFDVKD. The CDR3 is 16 residues long. V shed 4 bases, J shed 4 bases, and the junction held 9 bases outside the gene matches. CDR3 protein: CATSDGAQGVYNEQFF. CDR3 in DNA: TGTGCCACCAGTGACGGGGCCCAGGGGGTATACAATGAGCAGTTCTTC.

This clone was seen just once. The chain links TRBV6-5 to TRBJ2-5; TRBD2 aligns across 10 bases. The CDR3 loop spans 14 amino acids. Germline V gene lookup returns CDR1 MNHEY and CDR2 SVGAGI. V lost 7 bases, J lost 4 bases, and 6 bases stayed unmatched. This chain's CDR3 is CASTSGGAGETQYF. The CDR3 DNA reads as TGTGCCAGCACCAGCGGGGGGGCGGGAGAGACCCAGTACTTC.

J is TRBJ2-1 and V is TRBV10-3, with TRBD1 identical over 10 bases. Germline V gene sequence: CDR1 ENHRY, CDR2 SYGVKD. V lost 10 bases to trimming and J lost 4 bases; unmatched junction nucleotides: 7. The CDR3 runs 14 residues. The CDR3 nucleotides are TGTGCCACGGCCGGGACAGGGGTGTACAATGAGCAGTTCTTC. The encoded protein is CATAGTGVYNEQFF.

The rearrangement uses TRBV4-1 and TRBJ1-2, with no clear D. The germline V and J ends were trimmed by 1 base and 1 base, with 4 bases remaining between them. Looked up from germline, CDR1 is MGHRA and CDR2 is YSYEKL. This CDR3 comprises 13 residues. The CDR3 is CASSQAVNYGYTF. DNA for the CDR3: TGCGCCAGCAGCCAAGCAGTTAACTATGGCTACACCTTC.

The gene calls are TRBV5-1 and TRBJ2-7; 11 nucleotides align to TRBD1. The length of the CDR3 is 14 residues. Germline CDR1 SGHRS, CDR2 YFSETQ. With V trimmed by 4 bases and J by 3 bases, 3 bases remained unmatched. The CDR3 protein is CASSRTGGNYEQYF. The CDR3 DNA is TGCGCCAGCAGCCGGACAGGGGGCAACTACGAGCAGTACTTC.

Only one count was recorded for this clone. CDR3 coding DNA: TGTGCCACCAGCAGATCCCGAGCTAGCGGGATCAATGAGCAGTTCTTC. It yields the protein CATSRSRASGINEQFF. V is TRBV15 and J is TRBJ2-1; 9 positions agree with TRBD2. This CDR3 spans 16 amino acids. The germline V gene has CDR1 LNHNV and CDR2 YYDKDF (reference sequence). Trimming took 2 bases from V and 6 from J; bases not matched to a gene: 8.

CDR3 residues: CAWLRGAGGFNEQFF. The CDR3 DNA reads TGTGCCTGGTTAAGGGGAGCGGGGGGGTTCAATGAGCAGTTCTTC. The chain combines TRBV30 with TRBJ2-1, with TRBD2 identical over 10 bases. V dropped 5 bases and J dropped 6; count of bases not matched to a gene: 10. In germline, CDR1 is GTSNPN, CDR2 SVGIG (reference sequence). The CDR3 is 15 amino acids.